The 23 T cell receptor beta chains below come from one sample, sequenced in a study of T cell changes during pregnancy in multiple sclerosis. The protocol was immunoSEQ multiplex PCR, while the TCRdb copy is restricted to in-frame clones and leaves out a portion. Here the sample spans roughly 87,000 clones, about nine tenths being singletons. Sequenced material: PBMCs, taken in the first trimester of pregnancy. These receptors came from a female donor in good health, serving as a control in a pregnancy study. Some clones in this sample may be carry-over from other donors' samples.

The chain combines TRBV5-5 with TRBJ1-3, with 9 bases aligning to TRBD1. The CDR3 sequence is 17 residues long. Trimming took 1 base from V and 3 from J; bases not matched to a gene: 8. The germline gives CDR1 SGHKS, CDR2 YYEKEE (reference sequence). The CDR3 sequence: CASSLKLPGQGGNTIYF. The CDR3 DNA reads TGTGCCAGCAGCTTGAAACTTCCGGGACAGGGTGGAAACACCATATATTTT.

The chain links TRBV19 to TRBJ2-1; D perhaps matches TRBD1 (6 bases). Trimming stripped 3 bases from V and 9 bases from J, with 12 bases between. Germline values: CDR1 LNHDA, CDR2 SQIVND (reference sequence). This CDR3 spans 13 amino acids. The CDR3 DNA follows: TGTGCCAGTAGTATTCAGGGGAAGGGTGAGCAGTTCTTC. Protein product: CASSIQGKGEQFF.

This clone was observed a handful of times. V and J are TRBV14 and TRBJ1-2; tentative D call: TRBD1 (5 bases). Trimming left V 1 base short and J 4 bases short, with 7 bases between. The V gene's germline CDR1 is SGHDN and CDR2 FVKESK. The CDR3 spans 13 residues. The CDR3: CASSQVDSYGYTF. CDR3 bases: TGTGCCAGCAGCCAAGTAGACAGCTATGGCTACACCTTC.

The chain employs TRBV5-4 and TRBJ2-3, with 15 bases lining up with TRBD2. The ends lost 3 bases at V and 4 bases at J; junction bases unmatched: 3. This CDR3 has 16 residues. The germline V gene has CDR1 SGHNT and CDR2 YYREEE (reference sequence). CDR3 protein: CASSSGLAGGPDTQYF. In DNA, the CDR3 is TGTGCCAGCAGCTCCGGACTAGCGGGAGGGCCAGATACGCAGTATTTT.

This clone was detected a few times. The rearrangement joins TRBV5-1 to TRBJ2-3; D may be TRBD1 (6 bases). This CDR3 contains 12 residues. Trimming took 4 bases from V and 7 from J, leaving 10 bases between them. Germline CDR1 is SGHRS and CDR2 is YFSETQ. CDR3 region: CASSPRGNTQYF. CDR3 in DNA: TGCGCCAGCAGCCCCAGGGGAAATACGCAGTATTTT.

The count of this clone is one. The junction differs from germline at one of its ends, possibly a read error. The V and J genes are TRBV7-7 and TRBJ2-3; D may be TRBD2 (6 bases). This CDR3 is built from 12 residues. Germline V CDR1 and CDR2: SSHAT, FNYEAQ (reference sequence). CDR3 DNA sequence: TGTGCTAGCAGCCGACTGGGGGAGGAGCAGTATTTT. This sequence encodes CASSRLGEEQYF.

V gene TRBV5-1 combines with J gene TRBJ2-1, with D tentatively TRBD1 (5 bases). Germline V gene lookup returns CDR1 SGHRS and CDR2 YFSETQ. V was pared by 4 bases and J by 9 bases, with 14 bases between. CDR3 length: 13 amino acids. Here the CDR3 DNA reads TGCGCCAGCAGCCCCGAGCCCCAGGGTGAGCAGTTCTTC. Amino acid sequence: CASSPEPQGEQFF.

The V gene is TRBV9, the J gene TRBJ2-7; 11 nucleotides line up with TRBD2. Germline loops: CDR1 SGDLS, CDR2 YYNGEE. The CDR3 is 15 residues long. J was trimmed by 7 bases and V by 5 bases; bases with no gene match: 11. This chain's CDR3 is CASSQSTSGMAEQYF. CDR3 in DNA: TGTGCCAGCAGTCAATCGACTAGCGGGATGGCGGAGCAGTACTTC.

The V gene is TRBV28, the J gene TRBJ2-7; 7 bases fit TRBD1. The CDR3 has 16 residues. The germline V gene has CDR1 MDHEN and CDR2 SYDVKM. V lost 1 base to trimming and J lost 2 bases; unmatched junction nucleotides: 8. The CDR3 coding sequence is TGTGCCAGCAGTTTATCTGTAGGACAGGTACCCTACGAGCAGTACTTC. It specifies CASSLSVGQVPYEQYF.

V is TRBV5-1 and J is TRBJ2-3; 10 bases fit TRBD1. Germline assignment: CDR1 SGHRS and CDR2 YFSETQ. With V trimmed by 2 bases and J by 6 bases, 3 bases remained unmatched. The CDR3 length is 14 residues. The CDR3 DNA sequence: TGCGCCAGCAGCTTAGGACAGGGGGGGGATACGCAGTATTTT. It translates to CASSLGQGGDTQYF.

This clone was recorded once. The chain employs TRBV25-1 and TRBJ2-3, with TRBD2 matching over 8 bases. This CDR3 is 15 amino acids long. V was pared by 5 bases and J by 3 bases, with 7 bases of the junction left unmatched. Looked up from germline, CDR1 is MGHDK and CDR2 is SYGVNS. The DNA for the CDR3 is TGTGCCAGCAGTTCGGGAGGGGTCGAGACAGATACGCAGTATTTT. Protein: CASSSGGVETDTQYF.

The rearrangement joins TRBV4-3 to TRBJ1-2; 11 bases are shared with TRBD1. The CDR3 consists of 15 residues. V gave up 4 bases and J gave up 3 bases; unmatched junction bases: 4. CDR1 and CDR2 from the germline V gene are LGHNA and YSLEER. DNA for the CDR3: TGCGCCAGCAGCCCCGGACAGGGGGCTTACTATGGCTACACCTTC. Its protein product is CASSPGQGAYYGYTF.

Only a few counts were recorded for this clone. This chain joins TRBV19 and TRBJ1-5; tentatively, D is TRBD1 (5 bases). CDR3 length: 13 residues. Trimming left V 9 bases short and J 7 bases short, with 16 bases between. The germline V gene has CDR1 LNHDA and CDR2 SQIVND (reference sequence). The CDR3 DNA follows: TGTGCCAGGAGAACTCACGACAGCCAGCCCCAGCATTTT. Amino acid sequence: CARRTHDSQPQHF.

V and J are TRBV25-1 and TRBJ1-2, with 10 bases identical to TRBD1. Germline-derived CDR1 and CDR2 are MGHDK and SYGVNS. The CDR3 is 13 residues long. Unmatched junction bases numbered 0, after V lost 4 bases and J lost 4 bases. The chain's CDR3 is CASSGQGAYGYTF. The CDR3 DNA reads TGTGCCAGCAGTGGACAGGGGGCCTATGGCTACACCTTC.

V is TRBV11-3 and J is TRBJ2-2; 8 positions agree with TRBD1. Per the germline V gene, CDR1 is SGHNT and CDR2 is YENEEA. Trimming at V came to 1 base and at J to 1 base, leaving 8 bases not matched to a gene. CDR3 length: 18 residues. CDR3 amino acids: CASSLGRGRGLNTGELFF. As DNA, the CDR3 is TGTGCCAGCAGCTTAGGCAGGGGGCGCGGACTGAACACCGGGGAGCTGTTTTTT. The full variable domain, rest sourced from reference TRBV11-3 and TRBJ2-2, is EAGVVQSPRYKIIEKKQPVAFWCNPISGHNTLYWYLQNLGQGPELLIRYENEEAVDDSQLPKDRFSAERLKGVDSTLKIQPAELGDSAVYLCASSLGRGRGLNTGELFFGEGSRLTVL.

This clone was seen at least ten times. This chain uses TRBV9 with TRBJ1-3; D is undetermined. V was cut by 6 bases and J by 0 bases, with 4 bases left in between. CDR1 is SGDLS, CDR2 YYNGEE, per germline. This CDR3 spans 12 amino acids. The CDR3 sequence is CASTLSGNTIYF. CDR3 DNA sequence: TGTGCCAGCACCCTCTCTGGAAACACCATATATTTT.

V usage is TRBV25-1 and J usage is TRBJ2-7; 7 nucleotides agree with TRBD1. The V gene end was trimmed by 8 bases and the J gene end by 1 base; junction bases not matched to a gene: 8. Per the germline V gene, CDR1 is MGHDK and CDR2 is SYGVNS. The CDR3 runs to 14 residues. CDR3 sequence (DNA): TGTGCCAGCGCCCGGACAGGTAGTTCCTACGAGCAGTACTTC. Amino acids: CASARTGSSYEQYF.

This sequence joins TRBV18 and TRBJ2-7, with 9 positions matching TRBD1. The trim removed 1 base at V and 7 bases at J, leaving 14 bases unmatched. CDR1 is KGHSH and CDR2 is LQKENI in the germline V gene. The CDR3 contains 17 residues. The CDR3 loop is CASSPLSRDRVVAEQYF. CDR3 nucleotide sequence: TGTGCCAGCTCACCACTTTCTCGGGACAGGGTGGTCGCAGAGCAGTACTTC.

The chain links TRBV18 to TRBJ2-3; TRBD1 agrees at 7 bases. Per the germline V gene, CDR1 is KGHSH and CDR2 is LQKENI. The CDR3 has 14 residues. V lost 2 bases and J lost 6; bases outside the gene matches: 5. CDR3 bases: TGTGCCAGCTCACCAAGACAGGGTCGGGATACGCAGTATTTT. It is translated as CASSPRQGRDTQYF.

V usage is TRBV18 and J usage is TRBJ2-3; unclear D gene. Looked up from germline, CDR1 is KGHSH and CDR2 is LQKENI. CDR3 length equals 11 residues. V was pared by 3 bases and J by 7 bases, with 5 bases between. The CDR3 is CASSPANTQYF. CDR3 DNA sequence: TGTGCCAGCTCACCGGCCAATACGCAGTATTTT.

This clone has a single count. The rearrangement uses TRBV4-1 and TRBJ2-3, with a tentative D call TRBD2 (5 bases). V was trimmed by 0 bases and J by 5 bases, leaving 12 bases between them. The CDR3 loop spans 15 amino acids. Germline CDR1 is MGHRA and CDR2 is YSYEKL. The CDR3 nucleotides are TGCGCCAGCAGCCAAGAGCCCGGGGTAGGAGATACGCAGTATTTT. The encoded protein is CASSQEPGVGDTQYF.

This clone showed up just once. The chain employs TRBV7-2 and TRBJ2-1, with 10 bases lining up with TRBD2. Germline V gene sequence: CDR1 SGHTA, CDR2 FQGNSA. V shed 1 base and J 9 bases; nucleotides not matched to a gene: 9. The CDR3 is 16 residues long. The CDR3 DNA reads TGTGCCAGCAGCTTAGGGCCTAGCGGGAGTAACAGTGAGCAGTTCTTC. It encodes CASSLGPSGSNSEQFF.

The genes are TRBV5-1 and TRBJ2-5; TRBD2 matches 9 bases. The CDR3 spans 16 residues. The trim removed 2 bases at V and 2 bases at J, leaving 7 bases unmatched. Germline loops: CDR1 SGHRS, CDR2 YFSETQ. The CDR3 spells CASSLGTTSGQETQYF. The DNA for the CDR3 is TGCGCCAGCAGCTTAGGTACGACTAGCGGTCAAGAGACCCAGTACTTC.